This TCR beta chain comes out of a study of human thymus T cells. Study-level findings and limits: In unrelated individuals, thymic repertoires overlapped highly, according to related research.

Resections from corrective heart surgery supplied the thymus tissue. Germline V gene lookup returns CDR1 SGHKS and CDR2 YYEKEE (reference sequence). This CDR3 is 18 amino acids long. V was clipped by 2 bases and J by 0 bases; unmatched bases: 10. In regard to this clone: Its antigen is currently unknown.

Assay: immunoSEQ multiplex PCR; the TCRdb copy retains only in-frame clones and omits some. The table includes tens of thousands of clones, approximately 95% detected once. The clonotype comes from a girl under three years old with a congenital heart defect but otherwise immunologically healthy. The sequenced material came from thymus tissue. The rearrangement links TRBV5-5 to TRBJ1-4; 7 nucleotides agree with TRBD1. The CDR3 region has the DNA TGTGCCAGCAGCTTTGGGGAGACAGGGACTTCAACTAATGAAAAACTGTTTTTT. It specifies CASSFGETGTSTNEKLFF.